These T cell receptor beta chains were read from a single sample in a study of follicular helper T cells after annual influenza vaccination. Profiling relied on immunoSEQ multiplex PCR, and the TCRdb table lists in-frame clones only, not all of them. The profile shows 9,500 to 11,000 clones, around 86% of them singletons. Here the sequenced sample was CXCR5- memory CD4+ T cells sorted from blood, taken 7 days after influenza vaccination. Every receptor here comes from an adult who received the influenza vaccine. CDR3s include the opening cysteine and the closing phenylalanine or tryptophan. D genes are given only for firm matches. Clone size appears in some rows only: once, few, many, or a class for an expanded clone.

TGCGCCAGCAGCTTGGAAGGGGGTGGCAATCAGCCCCAGCATTTT	CASSLEGGGNQPQHF	.	TRBV5-1	TRBJ1-5	.
TGCGCCAGCAGACCTGGGGTGGTAGCGGGAGGATCTGGAAATACGCAGTATTTT	CASRPGVVAGGSGNTQYF	.	TRBV5-1	TRBJ2-3	TRBD2
TGTGCCAGCAGTGAGGGAAGGGGACAGACCCAGTACTTC	CASSEGRGQTQYF	.	TRBV2	TRBJ2-5	.
TGTGCCAGTAGTATAACAGGGGAATATCAGCCCCAGCATTTT	CASSITGEYQPQHF	few	TRBV19	TRBJ1-5	TRBD1
TGCAGCGTCCACCCTATGGGGACTAGAGGGGCCGGGGAGTTCTTC	CSVHPMGTRGAGEFF	.	TRBV29-1	TRBJ2-1	TRBD2
TGCAGCGTTGATACGGGAGTCCTCTACAATGAGCAGTTCTTC	CSVDTGVLYNEQFF	.	TRBV29-1	TRBJ2-1	.
TGTGCCAGCCGGAGGGATTCCTACGAGCAGTACTTC	CASRRDSYEQYF	.	TRBV6-5	TRBJ2-7	.
TGTGCCAGCAGTTTCCGGACGGCGAACACTGAAGCTTTCTTT	CASSFRTANTEAFF	once	TRBV6-5	TRBJ1-1	.
TGTGCCAGCAGTTTAAAGTTTTCACCCCTCCACTTT	CASSLKFSPLHF	few	TRBV27	TRBJ1-6	.
TGTGCCAGCAGCCTTCGGGACAGACTCCTCTATGGCTACACCTTC	CASSLRDRLLYGYTF	.	TRBV7-2	TRBJ1-2	TRBD1
TGTGCCTGGAGTCGGATGAACACTGAAGCTTTCTTT	CAWSRMNTEAFF	.	TRBV30	TRBJ1-1	.
TGTGCCAGCTCACCACCGTGGGCAGGGAGGGGCCAGGACGAGCAGTACTTC	CASSPPWAGRGQDEQYF	.	TRBV18	TRBJ2-7	TRBD2
TGTGCCAGCTCAGAGGCTACGAACACTGAAGCTTTCTTT	CASSEATNTEAFF	.	TRBV18	TRBJ1-1	.
TGTGCCAGCAGCGTAGTGGCTAGCGGGGGGGCCGAGACCCAGTACTTC	CASSVVASGGAETQYF	.	TRBV9	TRBJ2-5	TRBD2
TGTGCCAGCAGCCGGGATCTAACGACATACGAGCAGTACTTC	CASSRDLTTYEQYF	.	TRBV6-1	TRBJ2-7	.
TGCGCCAGCAGCCAAGACTATGGACTAGCGGCATTCACAGATACGCAGTATTTT	CASSQDYGLAAFTDTQYF	.	TRBV4-1	TRBJ2-3	TRBD2
TGTGCCAGCAGGCAGACAGGGAGCAATCAGCCCCAGCATTTT	CASRQTGSNQPQHF	.	TRBV25-1	TRBJ1-5	TRBD1
TGTGCCAGCAGTTCCGGGACAGACCGTGTATCCCTCCACTTT	CASSSGTDRVSLHF	.	TRBV28	TRBJ1-6	TRBD1
TGTGCCAGCTCACCCGGGACCCGAAGCGGGAACATTCAGTACTTC	CASSPGTRSGNIQYF	.	TRBV18	TRBJ2-4	.
TGTGCCAGCAGCCAAGTAGGGCCCAGCCCCTACGAGCAGTACTTC	CASSQVGPSPYEQYF	.	TRBV4-2	TRBJ2-7	.
TGTGCCAGCAGCCAAGTTGGCATAGTGAACACTGAAGCTTTCTTT	CASSQVGIVNTEAFF	.	TRBV4-2	TRBJ1-1	.
TGTGCCAGCAGTCAAACCCCCGGGACAGGGGCGTTCTTC	CASSQTPGTGAFF	.	TRBV6-6	TRBJ2-1	TRBD1
TGTGCCAGCAGCTTAAGGGGGACTAGCGGGATACCAGATACGCAGTATTTT	CASSLRGTSGIPDTQYF	.	TRBV7-2	TRBJ2-3	TRBD2
TGCGCCAGCAGCCAAGGCCCCCATAAGAACTATGGCTACACCTTC	CASSQGPHKNYGYTF	.	TRBV4-3	TRBJ1-2	.
TGTGCCAGCAGCTTAGCTAGCGGGGGTGGGAATGAGCAGTTCTTC	CASSLASGGGNEQFF	.	TRBV7-2	TRBJ2-1	TRBD2
TGTGCCAGCAGCTTGTTCCCCCCAGGGGTAAACACTGAAGCTTTCTTT	CASSLFPPGVNTEAFF	.	TRBV7-8	TRBJ1-1	.
TGTGCCTGGAGTAGGGTAGCGGGGGGGCCTGAGCAGTTCTTC	CAWSRVAGGPEQFF	.	TRBV30	TRBJ2-1	TRBD2
TGTGCCATCAGTCGGGACCGGAATCAGCCCCAGCATTTT	CAISRDRNQPQHF	few	TRBV10-3	TRBJ1-5	.
TGTGCCAGCAGCCAAGGGGGCATGGAGATTCTGGACACTGAAGCTTTCTTT	CASSQGGMEILDTEAFF	.	TRBV4-2	TRBJ1-1	.
TGCGCCAGCAGCCCGGGGGCGGGGGAGACCCAGTACTTC	CASSPGAGETQYF	.	TRBV5-1	TRBJ2-5	.
TGTGCCAGCAGTTTAAGGCACAGGAGCTCCTACGAGCAGTACTTC	CASSLRHRSSYEQYF	.	TRBV27	TRBJ2-7	.
TGTGCCAGTAGTATGTGGACAGGGAGCAATCAGCCCCAGCATTTT	CASSMWTGSNQPQHF	.	TRBV19	TRBJ1-5	TRBD1
TGTGCCGCGAGTCCTAGCGGAACTTACAATGAGCAGTTCTTC	CAASPSGTYNEQFF	.	TRBV7-2	TRBJ2-1	TRBD2
TGCGCCAGCAGCCGACCGGGACAGGGAAGGGATGGCTACACCTTC	CASSRPGQGRDGYTF	.	TRBV4-3	TRBJ1-2	TRBD1
TGCGCCAGCAGCTTGGGTGGGGGGACAAAAAACATTCAGTACTTC	CASSLGGGTKNIQYF	once	TRBV5-1	TRBJ2-4	.
TGTGCCAGTAGTATCGCGCCGGGGGGAGCCGTCAATCAGCCCCAGCATTTT	CASSIAPGGAVNQPQHF	.	TRBV19	TRBJ1-5	.
TGCAGCGGTCCCGGGACAGGGAACACCGGGGAGCTGTTTTTT	CSGPGTGNTGELFF	.	TRBV29-1	TRBJ2-2	TRBD1
TGTGCCAGCAGAACAGGGGGCCAGGACACTGAAGCTTTCTTT	CASRTGGQDTEAFF	once	TRBV28	TRBJ1-1	TRBD1
TGTGCCAGCTCACCTGGACTAAGCTCTGGAAACACCATATATTTT	CASSPGLSSGNTIYF	.	TRBV18	TRBJ1-3	.